Listed below are T cell receptor beta chains from one sample, sequenced in a study of molecular identifiers for immune sequencing clone quantification. TCRdb reanalysed the PCR reads using MiXCR and keeps one entry per CDR3 protein. The repertoire has 350,000 or so distinct CDR3 sequences, 20% to 25% of them found once; the top ten carry approximately 0.84%. What was sequenced was naive CD8+ T cells from blood, with Jurkat cell RNA spiked in. These receptors were obtained from a human donor in good health. Some libraries in this study had Jurkat cell RNA spiked in. The CDR3 runs from the conserved cysteine through the conserved F or W. The D gene is left open where the match is weak. Only part of the rows carry a size: once, few, many, or a class if the clone is expanded.

D gene,clone size,V gene,J gene,CDR3 protein,CDR3 DNA
.,many,TRBV29-1,TRBJ2-2,CSVRGPSRSPNTGELFF,TGCAGCGTGAGGGGACCCTCGCGTTCCCCGAACACCGGGGAGCTGTTTTTT
.,many,TRBV30,TRBJ2-2,CAWSVVLSGELFF,TGTGCCTGGAGTGTAGTTTTATCCGGGGAGCTGTTTTTT
TRBD2,few,TRBV4-3,TRBJ2-2,CASSPRGLAGNTGELFF,TGCGCCAGCAGCCCCCGCGGACTAGCGGGAAACACCGGGGAGCTGTTTTTT
TRBD1,many,TRBV7-4,TRBJ2-1,CASSSGQGMQFF,TGTGCCAGCAGCTCCGGACAGGGCATGCAGTTCTTC
.,many,TRBV5-8,TRBJ2-4,CASSLARQAKNIQYF,TGTGCCAGCAGCTTGGCCAGGCAGGCCAAAAACATTCAGTACTTC
.,many,TRBV29-1,TRBJ2-7,CSVVLTEQYF,TGCAGCGTTGTCCTAACCGAGCAGTACTTC
.,many,TRBV2,TRBJ2-3,CASSLSGSSTDTQYF,TGTGCCAGCAGCTTATCCGGGTCGAGCACAGATACGCAGTATTTT
TRBD1,many,TRBV7-9,TRBJ2-7,CASRSLRDSYYEQYF,TGTGCCAGCAGATCCTTGAGGGACAGCTACTACGAGCAGTACTTC
TRBD1,.,TRBV30,TRBJ2-7,CALKDRDRTYEQYF,TGTGCCTTGAAAGACAGGGATCGAACCTACGAGCAGTACTTC
.,.,TRBV27,TRBJ2-2,CASSEMQVRSNTGVLFF,TGTGCCAGCAGTGAAATGCAAGTCCGTTCGAACACCGGGGTGCTGTTTTTT
.,many,TRBV7-9,TRBJ2-3,CASSPPRGDTQYF,TGTGCCAGCAGCCCCCCACGGGGCGATACGCAGTATTTT
TRBD2,many,TRBV28,TRBJ2-3,CASRPSAASGTDTQYF,TGTGCCAGCAGACCGTCTGCGGCTAGCGGAACAGATACGCAGTATTTT
TRBD2,.,TRBV4-2,TRBJ2-7,CASSQEASGVYEQYF,TGTGCCAGCAGCCAAGAGGCTAGCGGGGTCTACGAGCAGTACTTC
TRBD1,many,TRBV19,TRBJ2-2,CATLDRGNTGELFF,TGTGCCACCCTAGACAGGGGGAACACCGGGGAGCTGTTTTTT
.,many,TRBV28,TRBJ1-1,CASSSKWNTEAFF,TGTGCCAGCAGCTCTAAGTGGAACACTGAAGCTTTCTTT
.,few,TRBV5-3,TRBJ2-4,CASSTGPRRDINIQYF,TGTGCCAGCAGCACGGGACCGAGACGGGATATTAACATTCAGTACTTC
TRBD2,.,TRBV7-8,TRBJ2-7,CANSRGTSGRVSAYEQYF,TGTGCCAACAGCCGCGGGACTAGCGGGAGGGTTTCGGCCTACGAGCAGTACTTC
.,few,TRBV27,TRBJ2-5,CASKSQAQETQYF,TGTGCCAGCAAATCACAGGCCCAAGAGACCCAGTACTTC